This T cell receptor beta chain was obtained from a study of spatial heterogeneity in lung cancer. Time point specified: blood at routine non-recurrence follow-up after resection. Unsorted whole RNA samples from tumor, nontumor lung or frozen PBMC were sequenced. TCRdb ran MiXCR on the 5' RACE reads and lists one entry per CDR3 protein. The data hold about 52,000 distinct CDR3 sequences, with 6.5% to 7.5% observed a single time. This clonotype has a count of ten or more. V was clipped by 5 bases and J by 5 bases; unmatched bases: 6. The CDR3 totals 12 residues. CDR1 and CDR2 (germline): SQVTM, ANQGSEA.

Sequenced here: PBMCs, sampled at follow-up. The chain combines TRBV29-1 with TRBJ2-7, with 7 positions matching TRBD2. This TCR was sampled from a female donor with early-stage non-small cell lung cancer. The CDR3 coding sequence is TGCAGCGTTACCCAGGGAGGGAACGAGCAGTACTTC. Protein sequence: CSVTQGGNEQYF.